This T cell receptor beta chain derives from a study of blood T cell repertoires in COVID-19. Study details: Samples representing acute and convalescent COVID-19 were sourced from the United States, Italy and Spain.

This clone was observed a single time. In the original analysis: For nucleated cells, counts were estimated from reference gene primer amplification. Some clones are missing from TCRdb's copy, which holds only in-frame ones; the method was immunoSEQ multiplex PCR. V, J and clone size are those of that table, while D and trimming were read from the DNA. The sample shows about 190,000 clones, about 85% of them seen only once. Seattle patients were enrolled while actively infected and followed longitudinally. This receptor was taken from an elderly man with COVID-19, enrolled during active disease. The sequencing sample was made of peripheral blood.

The CDR3 DNA reads TGTGCCAGCAGTCGGGGGGATCAGCCCCAGCATTTT. It codes for CASSRGDQPQHF. This chain links TRBV12-3 or TRBV12-4 with TRBJ1-5; D possibly corresponds to TRBD1 (5 bases). V was trimmed by 5 bases and J by 5 bases, leaving 7 bases between them. CDR3 length equals 12 residues.